This T cell receptor (beta chain) was recorded in a study of blood T cell repertoires in COVID-19. Study context: Samples taken during acute and convalescent COVID-19 were collected in the United States, Italy and Spain. The analysed material was cDNA or gDNA that came from T cells, B-cell-depleted T cells, or PBMCs.

Authors' analysis steps: Amplification with reference gene primers provided the estimates of nucleated cell counts. The repertoire was sequenced with immunoSEQ multiplex PCR; TCRdb's copy has only in-frame clones and lacks some. D and trimming were read from the DNA, whereas the V and J calls and clone size are those reported in that table. The table lists about 82,000 clones, around 83% of them singletons. Sequences were obtained from peripheral blood. This sequence originates from an older woman with acute or convalescent COVID-19.

CDR3 region: CASSLGGSYQETQYF. The CDR3 nucleotides read TGTGCCAGCAGCTTAGGGGGCAGTTACCAAGAGACCCAGTACTTC. This sequence joins TRBV7-2 and TRBJ2-5, with D perhaps matching TRBD1 (5 bases). V shed 1 base and J shed 0 bases, with 9 bases lying between them. Per germline, CDR1 SGHTA and CDR2 FQGNSA. The length of the CDR3 is 15 residues.